The 25 T cell receptor beta chains in this list originate from one sample, sequenced in a study of blood T cell repertoires in COVID-19. TCRdb keeps only in-frame clones here, not all; method: immunoSEQ multiplex PCR. The table has 200,000 to 250,000 clones, around nine tenths seen once. Sequencing used peripheral blood. These receptors originate from a woman between 18 and 29 years old who had recovered from COVID-19.

The chain employs TRBV5-4 and TRBJ1-3, with unresolved D. The CDR3 spans 15 residues. Looked up from germline, CDR1 is SGHNT and CDR2 is YYREEE (reference sequence). Trimming pared 1 base from V and 2 bases from J, leaving 10 bases between. The CDR3 is CASSLHLGAGNTIYF. The DNA for the CDR3 is TGTGCCAGCAGCTTGCACCTTGGAGCTGGAAACACCATATATTTT. The variable domain in full, with the rest retrieved from reference TRBV5-4 and TRBJ1-3, is ETGVTQSPTHLIKTRGQQVTLRCSSQSGHNTVSWYQQALGQGPQFIFQYYREEENGRGNFPPRFSGLQFPNYSSELNVNALELDDSALYLCASSLHLGAGNTIYFGEGSWLTVV.

This chain uses TRBV28 with TRBJ1-2, with D possibly matching TRBD1 (5 bases). Germline V gene lookup returns CDR1 MDHEN and CDR2 SYDVKM. Deletions cut 3 bases from V and 5 bases from J, with 10 bases between. This CDR3 comprises 13 residues. The CDR3 spells CASSLEGPYGYTF. Written as DNA, the CDR3 is TGTGCCAGCAGTTTGGAGGGGCCATATGGCTACACCTTC.

The rearrangement joins TRBV7-3 to TRBJ2-3; TRBD1 aligns across 9 bases. Germline values: CDR1 SGHTA, CDR2 FQGTGA. The CDR3 has 17 residues. V was clipped by 1 base and J by 6 bases; unmatched bases: 11. CDR3 coding DNA: TGTGCCAGCAGCTTAAAAGCGAGGGGACAGGGCGGGGATACGCAGTATTTT. Translation: CASSLKARGQGGDTQYF.

CDR3 sequence (DNA): TGCGCCAGCAGCCCTGGACAGGGTTACTCCTACGAGCAGTACTTC. The encoded protein is CASSPGQGYSYEQYF. The chain carries TRBV4-1 and TRBJ2-7, with 8 nucleotides matching TRBD1. This CDR3 has 15 amino acids. J lost 0 bases, V lost 4 bases, and 5 bases had no gene match. Per germline, CDR1 MGHRA and CDR2 YSYEKL.

The genes are TRBV28 and TRBJ1-1; D may be TRBD1 (6 bases). The V gene lost 11 bases and the J gene lost 8 bases, with 24 bases spanning the gap. The germline gives CDR1 MDHEN, CDR2 SYDVKM. The CDR3 contains 14 residues. CDR3: CAAKYAAKGGEAFF. The CDR3 bases are TGTGCCGCTAAATATGCCGCTAAAGGGGGAGAAGCTTTCTTT.

The J gene is TRBJ1-3, the V gene TRBV25-1; a weak D match, TRBD1 (5 bases). The length of the CDR3 is 17 residues. Trimming took off 0 bases at V and 5 bases at J, with 17 bases between the two ends. Germline V lookup: CDR1 MGHDK, CDR2 SYGVNS. The CDR3 spells CASSEYTPGQNRNTIYF. The DNA for the CDR3 is TGTGCCAGCAGTGAATATACCCCTGGACAAAATCGAAACACCATATATTTT.

This clone was seen once. This rearrangement joins TRBV19 to TRBJ2-6; D perhaps matches TRBD2 (5 bases). CDR1 LNHDA and CDR2 SQIVND come from the germline V gene (reference sequence). With 4 bases removed from V and 9 bases from J, the gap between germline ends came to 28 bases. CDR3 length equals 19 residues. The DNA for the CDR3 is TGTGCCAGTAGTAAACCCGGGGAAAAGACCGGCCCTCGGGTCAACGTCCTGACTTTC. This gives the protein CASSKPGEKTGPRVNVLTF.

This chain links TRBV7-9 with TRBJ1-1; TRBD1 aligns across 7 bases. The V gene's germline CDR1 is SEHNR and CDR2 FQNEAQ (reference sequence). Trimming at V came to 2 bases and at J to 4 bases, leaving 1 base not matched to a gene. The CDR3 is made up of 13 amino acids. This CDR3 reads CASSLPGGTEAFF. For the CDR3, the DNA is TGTGCCAGCAGCTTACCAGGGGGCACTGAAGCTTTCTTT.

This clone showed up just once. The chain uses TRBV4-1 and TRBJ2-1; possible D gene TRBD1, 6 bases. V was shortened by 0 bases and J by 5 bases, with 8 bases between the two germline ends. Germline V gives CDR1 MGHRA, CDR2 YSYEKL. The CDR3 contains 14 residues. The CDR3 spells CASSQDGGHNEQFF. The CDR3 DNA sequence: TGCGCCAGCAGCCAAGATGGGGGCCACAATGAGCAGTTCTTC.

A few counts support this clone. The chain couples TRBV6-6 to TRBJ1-5, with 8 bases that match TRBD1. V trimming: 5 bases; J trimming: 6 bases; junction bases outside the gene matches: 12. Per germline, CDR1 MNHNY and CDR2 SVGAGI (reference sequence). The CDR3 spans 16 residues. In DNA, the CDR3 is TGTGCCAGCAGTCGATCCGGGACAGGAGAGGGTCAGCCCCAGCATTTT. Protein sequence: CASSRSGTGEGQPQHF.

This chain links TRBV6-2 or TRBV6-3 with TRBJ1-1, with a possible D match to TRBD1 (6 bases). The V end was cut by 1 base, the J end by 0 bases, with 15 bases between. The germline V gene has CDR1 MNHEY and CDR2 SVGEGT. This CDR3 comprises 17 residues. The CDR3 nucleotides are TGTGCCAGCAGTTACTTCCCCGCAGGGGTCATGAACACTGAAGCTTTCTTT. This encodes CASSYFPAGVMNTEAFF.

The chain employs TRBV5-1 and TRBJ2-3; 7 bases match TRBD1. This CDR3 comprises 15 residues. V was pared by 5 bases and J by 6 bases, with 12 bases of the junction left unmatched. The V gene's germline CDR1 is SGHRS and CDR2 YFSETQ. The CDR3 region has the DNA TGCGCCAGCAGTTATACCGGGACAGAAAGCGATACGCAGTATTTT. It specifies CASSYTGTESDTQYF.

The V gene is TRBV3-1 (or the pseudogene TRBV3-2), the J gene TRBJ2-1; TRBD2 matches 9 bases. CDR1 and CDR2 (germline): LGHDT, YNNKEL (reference sequence). The CDR3 is 15 residues long. The ends lost 4 bases at V and 8 bases at J; junction bases unmatched: 9. The CDR3 region is CASSRAGGPIYEQFF. The CDR3 DNA sequence: TGTGCCAGCAGCCGGGCGGGAGGGCCGATTTATGAGCAGTTCTTC.

This clone was seen a handful of times. The J gene is TRBJ1-6, the V gene TRBV7-6; TRBD1 might be the D (5 bases). CDR3 size: 17 residues. V was trimmed by 1 base and J by 5 bases, leaving 15 bases between them. Germline loops: CDR1 SGHVS, CDR2 FNYEAQ. The CDR3, as DNA: TGTGCCAGCAGCTTAGTTTCCGGGGGTGCAAATAATTCACCCCTCCACTTT. Translated, it gives CASSLVSGGANNSPLHF.

The chain employs TRBV20-1 and TRBJ2-7; D perhaps matches TRBD1 (5 bases). CDR3 length: 13 amino acids. Between the trimmed V and J ends, which lost 3 bases and 3 bases, there was a span of 12 bases. Germline V lookup: CDR1 DFQATT, CDR2 SNEGSKA (reference sequence). The CDR3 bases are TGCAGTGCTAGTCCACAGGAGAACTACGAGCAGTACTTC. Translated, it gives CSASPQENYEQYF.

The V call is TRBV27, the J call TRBJ2-1; the D gene is possibly TRBD2 (5 bases). Germline CDR1 and CDR2: MNHEY and SMNVEV (reference sequence). The CDR3 totals 14 residues. V was cut by 5 bases and J by 3 bases, with 11 bases left in between. The CDR3 here is CASSAGNLYNEQFF. The CDR3 DNA sequence: TGTGCCAGCAGTGCCGGGAACCTCTACAATGAGCAGTTCTTC.

The chain couples TRBV7-3 to TRBJ2-5, with D tentatively TRBD1 (6 bases). Between the trimmed V and J ends, which lost 0 bases and 3 bases, there was a span of 11 bases. This CDR3 is built from 15 residues. Germline CDR1 and CDR2: SGHTA and FQGTGA. The CDR3 reads CASSLTSYREETQYF. The CDR3 DNA sequence: TGTGCCAGCAGCTTAACGTCTTACAGGGAAGAGACCCAGTACTTC.

Within the sample, this clone is medium-sized. The chain recombines TRBV12-5 with TRBJ2-7; TRBD2 aligns across 9 bases. The length of the CDR3 is 18 residues. Germline V lookup: CDR1 LGHNT, CDR2 FRNRAP. V lost 6 bases, J lost 0 bases, and 15 bases stayed unmatched. CDR3 amino acids: CASGQTLLIAGDSYEQYF. CDR3 nucleotide sequence: TGTGCTAGTGGACAAACCCTTCTGATAGCGGGAGACTCCTACGAGCAGTACTTC.

This clone was counted a single time. J is TRBJ1-2 and V is TRBV13, with D perhaps matching TRBD1 (5 bases). V lost 4 bases to trimming and J lost 2 bases, with 11 bases between them. This CDR3 spans 14 amino acids. Germline lookup yields CDR1 PRHDT and CDR2 FYEKMQ (reference sequence). CDR3 protein: CASSSYRNNYGYTF. The CDR3 DNA sequence: TGTGCCAGCAGCTCCTACAGGAACAACTATGGCTACACCTTC.

The chain joins TRBV27 to TRBJ1-2; 8 nucleotides line up with TRBD1. The CDR3 runs to 14 residues. Germline V gene lookup returns CDR1 MNHEY and CDR2 SMNVEV (reference sequence). Trimming took 5 bases from V and 4 from J; bases not matched to a gene: 6. CDR3 nucleotide sequence: TGTGCCAGCAGTGAGACAGGGGATGTCTATGGCTACACCTTC. This gives the protein CASSETGDVYGYTF.

This chain uses TRBV7-9 with TRBJ1-5; D is unclear. Germline V gene sequence: CDR1 SEHNR, CDR2 FQNEAQ (reference sequence). Deletions cut 5 bases from V and 6 bases from J, with 11 bases between. The CDR3 is made up of 13 amino acids. As DNA, the CDR3 is TGTGCCAGCAGCGAGCAGGTCGGTCAGCCCCAGCATTTT. As protein: CASSEQVGQPQHF.

This rearrangement joins TRBV18 to TRBJ1-3, with 10 positions matching TRBD1. This CDR3 has 16 amino acids. Germline values: CDR1 KGHSH, CDR2 LQKENI. Trimming cost V 0 bases and J 2 bases; bases outside gene matches: 1. CDR3 sequence reads: CASSPPGTGAGNTIYF. CDR3 sequence (DNA): TGTGCCAGCTCACCACCCGGGACAGGGGCTGGAAACACCATATATTTT.

V and J are TRBV11-2 and TRBJ2-3; 7 bases are a match to TRBD2. V trimming: 1 base; J trimming: 0 bases; junction bases outside the gene matches: 1. The CDR3 has 15 residues. Germline V gene sequence: CDR1 SGHAT, CDR2 FQNNGV. CDR3 sequence (DNA): TGTGCCAGCAGCTTAGCTAGCGGAAGCACAGATACGCAGTATTTT. Its protein product is CASSLASGSTDTQYF.

This rearrangement joins TRBV7-2 to TRBJ1-2; 9 bases fit TRBD1. Trimming took 1 base from V and 5 from J; bases not matched to a gene: 5. Germline V gives CDR1 SGHTA, CDR2 FQGNSA. This CDR3 region has 15 residues. In DNA form, the CDR3 reads TGTGCCAGCAGCTTAGGGGACAGGGACACGTATGGCTACACCTTC. This translates into CASSLGDRDTYGYTF.

This clone was seen just once. The genes are TRBV30 and TRBJ2-6; TRBD2 might be the D (6 bases). Trimming cost V 4 bases and J 4 bases, with 26 bases left between them. CDR1 is GTSNPN, CDR2 SVGIG, per germline (reference sequence). The CDR3 totals 19 residues. In DNA form, the CDR3 reads TGTGCCTGGACCGCTGATTGGGCGGGAATTCCTCTGGGGGCCAACGTCCTGACTTTC. Its translation: CAWTADWAGIPLGANVLTF.